One and the same sample provided the 16 T cell receptor beta chains below, sequenced in a study of graft-versus-host responses after intestinal transplantation. The data were produced by immunoSEQ multiplex PCR, yet TCRdb's version contains in-frame clones alone and is incomplete. The top ten clones hold roughly 3% of a sample with more than 100,000 clones, approximately 96% of them seen once. The antigens of these receptors remain unknown. Sequencing used unstimulated CD8+ T cells sorted from spleen or lymph node cells, obtained before intestinal transplant. The receptors come from a human donor who received an intestinal transplant.

The CDR3 bases are TGTGCCAGCAGCTTGGCCGTCAGCCTCTACGAGCAGTACTTC. Its protein product is CASSLAVSLYEQYF. V is TRBV5-6 and J is TRBJ2-7; D is unclear. Germline CDR1 SGHDT, CDR2 YYEEEE. V was cut by 0 bases and J by 3 bases, with 10 bases left in between. There are 14 residues in the CDR3.

The chain employs TRBV4-1 and TRBJ1-2; TRBD1 might be the D (5 bases). V was trimmed by 4 bases and J by 5 bases, leaving 17 bases between them. The CDR3 totals 15 residues. Germline-derived CDR1 and CDR2 are MGHRA and YSYEKL. CDR3 DNA: TGCGCCAGCAGCCCGAATTGGGGGAGATTGTATGGCTACACCTTC. Amino acid sequence: CASSPNWGRLYGYTF.

About this clone: Distinct nucleotide sequences in the sample also encode this CDR3. This chain uses TRBV9 with TRBJ2-1; 11 nucleotides agree with TRBD2. Losses at the gene ends were 0 bases for V and 6 bases for J; bases not matched to a gene: 5. The CDR3 has 16 residues. Germline V CDR1 and CDR2: SGDLS, YYNGEE. CDR3: CASSVARTSGSNEQFF. Written as DNA, the CDR3 is TGTGCCAGCAGCGTAGCTCGAACTAGCGGGAGCAATGAGCAGTTCTTC.

This clone showed up just once. The chain uses TRBV9 and TRBJ2-1; D possibly corresponds to TRBD2 (6 bases). Trimming removed 0 bases at V and 3 bases at J, with 16 bases between. Germline V gene data show CDR1 as SGDLS and CDR2 as YYNGEE. The CDR3 has 17 amino acids. The CDR3 protein is CASSVEGTGGRYNEQFF. The DNA of the CDR3 is TGTGCCAGCAGCGTAGAGGGGACTGGCGGGCGCTACAATGAGCAGTTCTTC.

The V gene is TRBV6-1, the J gene TRBJ2-1, with 9 bases identical to TRBD2. Germline CDR1 MNHNS, CDR2 SASEGT. The CDR3 runs 14 residues. The V gene end was trimmed by 2 bases and the J gene end by 7 bases; junction bases not matched to a gene: 3. The CDR3 bases are TGTGCCAGCAGTGAAACTAGCGGGTGGAATGAGCAGTTCTTC. It specifies CASSETSGWNEQFF.

The V and J genes are TRBV4-1 and TRBJ2-7; unclear D gene. The CDR3 contains 17 residues. V dropped 1 base and J dropped 3 bases, with 19 bases sitting between them. CDR1 and CDR2 (germline): MGHRA, YSYEKL. The CDR3 bases are TGCGCCAGCAGCCAAGCCCTCCCCGTCGAGAGAATCTACGAGCAGTACTTC. Amino acids: CASSQALPVERIYEQYF.

The rearrangement links TRBV7-9 to TRBJ2-5; D gene unclear. Germline assignment: CDR1 SEHNR and CDR2 FQNEAQ (reference sequence). Deletions cut 5 bases from V and 4 bases from J, with 14 bases between. This CDR3 spans 14 amino acids. The CDR3 here is CASSPDGFLETQYF. As DNA, the CDR3 is TGTGCCAGCAGCCCGGACGGGTTTTTAGAGACCCAGTACTTC.

This chain uses TRBV27 with TRBJ2-7, with TRBD2 identical over 8 bases. CDR1 MNHEY and CDR2 SMNVEV come from the germline V gene (reference sequence). The ends lost 3 bases at V and 3 bases at J; junction bases unmatched: 4. The CDR3 spans 14 residues. The CDR3 DNA follows: TGTGCCAGCAGTTTCCGGCTAGCGGGCTACGAGCAGTACTTC. Protein: CASSFRLAGYEQYF.

The genes are TRBV6-6 and TRBJ2-1; 9 positions match TRBD2. The CDR3 runs to 16 residues. V shed 5 bases, J shed 2 bases, and the junction held 7 bases outside the gene matches. CDR1 MNHNY and CDR2 SVGAGI come from the germline V gene (reference sequence). The CDR3 DNA sequence: TGTGCCAGCAGTCGCCCTAGCGGGGCCCCCTACAATGAGCAGTTCTTC. Translating gives CASSRPSGAPYNEQFF.

The V gene is TRBV30, the J gene TRBJ2-5, with D possibly TRBD1 on 6 matching bases. V was shortened by 4 bases and J by 0 bases, with 15 bases between the two germline ends. The CDR3 is 15 amino acids. Germline V gives CDR1 GTSNPN, CDR2 SVGIG (reference sequence). CDR3 amino acids: CAWTDRRGYQETQYF. The CDR3 region has the DNA TGTGCCTGGACCGACAGAAGGGGGTACCAAGAGACCCAGTACTTC. Full variable domain (missing parts from reference TRBV30 and TRBJ2-5): SQTIHQWPATLVQPVGSPLSLECTVEGTSNPNLYWYRQAAGRGLQLLFYSVGIGQISSEVPQNLSASRPQDRQFILSSKKLLLSDSGFYLCAWTDRRGYQETQYFGPGTRLLVL.

The CDR3 region has the DNA TGTGCCAGTAGTATCGCCGGGGACAGGGCCTACAATGAGCAGTTCTTC. Translated, it gives CASSIAGDRAYNEQFF. This chain links TRBV19 with TRBJ2-1; 9 bases match TRBD1. Trimming took 3 bases from V and 2 from J; bases not matched to a gene: 5. From germline, CDR1 is LNHDA and CDR2 SQIVND (reference sequence). The CDR3 contains 16 residues.

This clone was detected once. The chain links TRBV4-2 to TRBJ1-1, with 11 nucleotides matching TRBD1. Germline V gene lookup returns CDR1 LGHNA and CDR2 YNFKEQ. J was trimmed by 5 bases and V by 4 bases; bases with no gene match: 3. CDR3 length equals 14 residues. CDR3 in DNA: TGTGCCAGCAGCCCCGGGACAGGGGGGACTGAAGCTTTCTTT. The encoded protein is CASSPGTGGTEAFF.

This chain joins TRBV9 and TRBJ1-2; tentative D call: TRBD1 (6 bases). The V gene lost 3 bases and the J gene lost 2 bases, with 17 bases spanning the gap. The germline CDR1 and CDR2 sequences are SGDLS and YYNGEE. The CDR3 loop spans 16 amino acids. This CDR3 is CASSEPTGVPNYGYTF. For the CDR3, the DNA is TGTGCCAGCAGCGAACCGACAGGCGTCCCGAACTATGGCTACACCTTC.

The chain is built from TRBV7-9 and TRBJ2-1; D gene uncertain. The CDR3 is made up of 15 amino acids. The germline gives CDR1 SEHNR, CDR2 FQNEAQ (reference sequence). V lost 5 bases to trimming and J lost 4 bases, with 15 bases between them. The CDR3 sequence is CASSLDGSFYNEQFF. For the CDR3, the DNA is TGTGCCAGCAGCCTAGATGGGTCTTTTTACAATGAGCAGTTCTTC.

V and J are TRBV4-2 and TRBJ2-1, with D possibly being TRBD2 (6 bases). Looked up from germline, CDR1 is LGHNA and CDR2 is YNFKEQ. There are 17 residues in the CDR3. Between the trimmed V and J ends, which lost 0 bases and 6 bases, there was a span of 18 bases. CDR3 sequence reads: CASSQEIYSGRFNEQFF. Here the CDR3 DNA reads TGTGCCAGCAGCCAAGAAATCTATAGCGGCAGGTTCAATGAGCAGTTCTTC.

The chain links TRBV11-2 to TRBJ2-5; 7 bases agree with TRBD1. With the DNA end fitting TRBJ2-7 better, the J assignment may be wrong. Per the germline V gene, CDR1 is SGHAT and CDR2 is FQNNGV. The CDR3 is 16 residues long. This chain's CDR3 is CASSLGNRGRNYEQYF. DNA of the CDR3: TGTGCCAGCAGCTTAGGGAACAGGGGCAGGAACTACGAGCAGTACTTC.